This T cell receptor (beta chain) is from a study of blood T cell repertoires in COVID-19. CDR1 SGHNT and CDR2 YYREEE come from the germline V gene (reference sequence). The CDR3 is 16 residues long. The ends lost 1 base at V and 4 bases at J; junction bases unmatched: 5. TCRdb keeps only in-frame clones here, not all; method: immunoSEQ multiplex PCR. The top ten clones hold around 2.1% of a sample with 280,000 or so clones, 70% to 90% of them seen once. The TCR comes from a man younger than 45 who had recovered from COVID-19. The rearrangement links TRBV5-4 to TRBJ2-3, with 11 bases lining up with TRBD2. The material sequenced was PBMCs or T cells enriched from blood (not recorded which). The CDR3 nucleotides are TGTGCCAGCAGCTTGTTAGCGGGGGGGCAGGCAGATACGCAGTATTTT. It is translated as CASSLLAGGQADTQYF.